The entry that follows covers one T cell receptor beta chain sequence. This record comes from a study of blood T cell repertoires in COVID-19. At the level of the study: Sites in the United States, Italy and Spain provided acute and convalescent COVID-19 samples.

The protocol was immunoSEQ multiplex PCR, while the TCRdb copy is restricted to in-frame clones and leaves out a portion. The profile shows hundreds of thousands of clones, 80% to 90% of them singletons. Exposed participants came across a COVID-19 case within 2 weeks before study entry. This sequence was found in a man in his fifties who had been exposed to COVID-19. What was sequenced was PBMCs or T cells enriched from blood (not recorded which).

CDR3 amino acids: CASSTRFNQPQHF. For the CDR3, the DNA is TGTGCCAGCAGTACCAGATTCAATCAGCCCCAGCATTTT. The rearrangement links TRBV28 to TRBJ1-5; D call uncertain. The ends were cut back, 5 bases at V and 3 bases at J, with 8 bases in the middle. CDR3 length: 13 residues. CDR1 and CDR2 (germline): MDHEN, SYDVKM. The whole variable domain, remainder taken from reference TRBV28 and TRBJ1-5, is DVKVTQSSRYLVKRTGEKVFLECVQDMDHENMFWYRQDPGLGLRLIYFSYDVKMKEKGDIPEGYSVSREKKERFSLILESASTNQTSMYLCASSTRFNQPQHFGDGTRLSIL.